This TCR beta chain was found in a study of CD8 T cells in Susac syndrome. The authors sequenced TCR beta from blood CD8+ and CD4+ T cells. Patients with Susac syndrome met diagnostic criteria that were recently defined for definite or probable disease. Reverse transcription of 0.5 to 1 ug RNA was performed with random hexamers. Amplification of TCR beta CDR3 used immunoSEQ multiplex PCR across 54 Vbeta and 13 Jbeta. TCRdb re-analysed the immunoSEQ multiplex PCR reads in MiXCR, keeping a single row per CDR3 protein. This table has 200,000 to 300,000 distinct CDR3 sequences, roughly 95% appearing once. The ends were cut back, 2 bases at V and 7 bases at J, with 11 bases in the middle. CDR1 and CDR2 from the germline V gene are MDHEN and SYDVKM. The CDR3 runs 13 residues.

This receptor was identified in a human donor with Susac syndrome. This chain links TRBV28 with TRBJ1-2; tentatively, D is TRBD1 (6 bases). Sequenced: CD4+ T cells from PBMCs. The DNA for the CDR3 is TGTGCCAGCAGTTTAGCAGGGGTAGGTGGCTACACCTTC. Its translation is CASSLAGVGGYTF.